This T cell receptor beta chain stems from a study of T cell responses to AZD1222 COVID-19 vaccine. Concerning this clone: Its specificity is not known.

Repertoires were generated with immunoSEQ multiplex PCR, while TCRdb's copy carries only in-frame clones and drops some. The sample shows 150,000 to 190,000 clones, over 70% of them seen only once. Study conclusions and caveats: Just six people given AZD1222 tested seropositive at baseline. Among the donors, most were white British and more were female, and clonal diversity was possibly underestimated.

The source material was peripheral blood, sampled 28 days after the second AZD1222 dose. This TCR came from an adult who received the AZD1222 COVID-19 vaccine.

This CDR3 is CASSQVRATGELFF. The CDR3 DNA reads TGTGCCAGCAGCCAAGTTAGGGCCACCGGGGAGCTGTTTTTT. The chain is built from TRBV3-1 (or the pseudogene TRBV3-2) and TRBJ2-2; D is ambiguous. V was clipped by 1 base and J by 4 bases, with 7 bases between them. This CDR3 contains 14 residues. The germline CDR1 and CDR2 sequences are LGHDT and YNNKEL (reference sequence).